The rows below give T cell receptor beta chains drawn from one sample of a study of blood T cell repertoires in COVID-19. Libraries were prepared by immunoSEQ multiplex PCR; TCRdb keeps only in-frame clonotypes and omits some of them. The data show roughly 69,000 clones, under 85% seen once. Material for sequencing was peripheral blood. Every receptor here comes from a woman aged 45-59 years with acute or convalescent COVID-19. CDR3s include the opening cysteine and the closing phenylalanine or tryptophan. D genes are given only for firm matches. Some rows mark clone size as missing; the rest say once, few, many or name a class of expanded clone.

TRBJ1-2 TRBV2 NA NA TGTGCCAGCATTCTCGGGGGGTTCGACTATGGCTACACCTTC CASILGGFDYGYTF
TRBJ1-5 TRBV18 NA TRBD1 TGTGCCAGCGGGACAGGGGCGGGCAATCAGCCCCAGCATTTT CASGTGAGNQPQHF
TRBJ1-1 TRBV11-2 NA TRBD1 TGTGCCAGCAGCGTACTCAGGGGGGCCACTGAAGCTTTCTTT CASSVLRGATEAFF
TRBJ2-7 TRBV7-2 few TRBD1 TGTGCCTCTCGGACAGGACTCTACGAGCAGTACTTC CASRTGLYEQYF
TRBJ2-7 TRBV5-1 NA NA TGCGCCAGCAGCTTGGTAGCGGAATTTGGGTCCGAGCAGTACTTC CASSLVAEFGSEQYF
TRBJ2-5 TRBV12-3/TRBV12-4 once NA TGTGCCAGCAGTTTGGGGCAGAAAGAGACCCAGTACTTC CASSLGQKETQYF
TRBJ2-5 TRBV9 NA NA TGTGCCAGCAGTGGAGGGAAGACCCAGTACTTC CASSGGKTQYF
TRBJ2-3 TRBV9 NA NA TGTGCCAGCAGCGTAGGGGGGCCGAGCACAGATACGCAGTATTTT CASSVGGPSTDTQYF
TRBJ2-5 TRBV5-1 few NA TGCGCCAGCAGCTTGACCGCGACAGGAGAAGAGACCCAGTACTTC CASSLTATGEETQYF
TRBJ2-1 TRBV29-1 NA NA TGCAGCGTCGTTTCCGGTGGGGGGACCTACAATGAGCAGTTCTTC CSVVSGGGTYNEQFF
TRBJ1-5 TRBV4-3 NA NA TGCGCCAGCAGCCAAGATCGGGAGCAGCCCCAGCATTTT CASSQDREQPQHF
TRBJ2-1 TRBV24-1 few NA TGTGCCACCAGTTATTCTGGCGGGCGAGGGGAGCAGTTCTTC CATSYSGGRGEQFF
TRBJ2-5 TRBV28 NA NA TGTGCCAGCAGTTTGGCGGGGGCCCAAGAGACCCAGTACTTC CASSLAGAQETQYF
TRBJ2-2 TRBV9 NA NA TGTGCCAGCAGCGTAGACGGGAACACCGGGGAGCTGTTTTTT CASSVDGNTGELFF
TRBJ2-7 TRBV19 many TRBD2 TGTGCCAGTAGCAATAGCGGGCTAAGCTCCTACGAGCAGTACTTC CASSNSGLSSYEQYF
TRBJ2-2 TRBV29-1 NA NA TGCAGCGTCCGAACCGGGACACGTCACACCGGGGAGCTGTTTTTT CSVRTGTRHTGELFF
TRBJ2-3 TRBV15 NA TRBD2 TGTGCCACCAGCAGAGTTACGGCGGGGGTAGGAGATACGCAGTATTTT CATSRVTAGVGDTQYF
TRBJ1-2 TRBV6-2/TRBV6-3 NA TRBD1 TGTGCCAGCAGTCCCATACGGGGACAGGGGATCTATGGCTACACCTTC CASSPIRGQGIYGYTF
TRBJ2-3 TRBV18 NA TRBD1 TGTGCCAGCTCACCAAACTCTGTGACAGGGGACACAGATACGCAGTATTTT CASSPNSVTGDTDTQYF
TRBJ1-5 TRBV6-5 NA NA TGTGCCAGCGGGTCCACGGGTAATCAGCCCCAGCATTTT CASGSTGNQPQHF
TRBJ1-1 TRBV28 few TRBD1 TGTGCCAGCATAAAGACAGGGAAGAACACTGAAGCTTTCTTT CASIKTGKNTEAFF
TRBJ1-1 TRBV5-1 NA TRBD1 TGCGCCAGCCGCCCGGGACAGGGAAACACTGAAGCTTTCTTT CASRPGQGNTEAFF
TRBJ2-5 TRBV30 NA TRBD1 TGTGCCTGGAGTGTGGGACAGGGGGGAGAGACCCAGTACTTC CAWSVGQGGETQYF
TRBJ2-4 TRBV5-1 once TRBD1 TGCGCCAGCAGCCTGGGGGACAGCAACATTCAGTACTTC CASSLGDSNIQYF
TRBJ1-4 TRBV7-8 NA NA TGTGCCAGCAGTTTGATGGGCAGGGAGGGTGAAAAACTGTTTTTT CASSLMGREGEKLFF
TRBJ1-2 TRBV7-2 NA NA TGTGCCAGCAGCTTAGGAGGGTTCTATGGCTACACCTTC CASSLGGFYGYTF
TRBJ2-1 TRBV5-5 NA NA TGTGCCAGCAGCCTACTTAGCGGATCCTACAATGAGCAGTTCTTC CASSLLSGSYNEQFF
TRBJ2-5 TRBV2 NA NA TGTGCCAGCACTGCGCGGATACAAGAGACCCAGTACTTC CASTARIQETQYF
TRBJ1-4 TRBV3-1/TRBV3-2 NA TRBD1 TGTGCCAGCAGCCGGACCCCGGGACAGGGTGGTGAAAAACTGTTTTTT CASSRTPGQGGEKLFF
TRBJ1-1 TRBV18 few NA TGTGCCAGCTCACCAAACCGCGACACTGAAGCTTTCTTT CASSPNRDTEAFF
TRBJ2-1 TRBV7-2 once TRBD2 TGTGCCAGCAGCCTGACTAGCGGGATAAATGAGCAGTTCTTC CASSLTSGINEQFF
TRBJ1-2 TRBV2 few NA TGTGCCAGCACGGTTTCAGGCATCTATGGCTACACCTTC CASTVSGIYGYTF
TRBJ2-2 TRBV11-2 NA TRBD2 TGTGCCAGCAGCGCCGGGACTAGCATCGCGAACACCGGGGAGCTGTTTTTT CASSAGTSIANTGELFF
TRBJ2-1 TRBV11-3 NA NA TGTGCCAGCAGCCCCAACGGGAATGAGCAGTTCTTC CASSPNGNEQFF
TRBJ2-2 TRBV6-5 NA NA TGTGCCAGCAGCGACACCGGGGAGCTGTTTTTT CASSDTGELFF
TRBJ1-6 TRBV4-1 NA NA TGCGCCAGCAGCTTAGGACTGATTAATTCACCCCTCCACTTT CASSLGLINSPLHF
TRBJ2-1 TRBV19 NA NA TGTGCCAGTAGTAGCCGGGACACTGAGCAGTTCTTC CASSSRDTEQFF
TRBJ1-1 TRBV2 NA NA TGTGCCAGCAGTGTTGATACCGGGACAGAAGCTTTCTTT CASSVDTGTEAFF
TRBJ2-7 TRBV6-5 NA TRBD2 TGTGCCAGCAGGCCGACTAGCCCCACCTACGAGCAGTACTTC CASRPTSPTYEQYF
TRBJ1-4 TRBV28 once NA TGTGCCAGCAGTTTACCCTTTACTAATGAAAAACTGTTTTTT CASSLPFTNEKLFF
TRBJ1-2 TRBV30 NA TRBD1 TGTGCCTGGAGTCCGGGACAGCCCTATGGCTACACCTTC CAWSPGQPYGYTF
TRBJ2-3 TRBV6-5 NA TRBD1 TGTGCCAGCAGTTACTCGGGGACAGGCACAGATACGCAGTATTTT CASSYSGTGTDTQYF
TRBJ1-4 TRBV4-3 NA TRBD1 TGCGCCAGCAGCCGAGGGGACAGTTATAATGAAAAACTGTTTTTT CASSRGDSYNEKLFF